The 6 T cell receptor beta chains reported below all come from one sample, sequenced in a study of blood T cell repertoires in COVID-19. Assay: immunoSEQ multiplex PCR; the TCRdb copy retains only in-frame clones and omits some. The table has approximately 170,000 clones, roughly four fifths seen once. What was sequenced was peripheral blood. The receptors here all came from an older man who had recovered from COVID-19.

This chain joins TRBV7-2 and TRBJ2-5, with D perhaps TRBD2 (5 bases). V was trimmed by 3 bases and J by 5 bases, leaving 13 bases between them. This CDR3 region has 14 residues. The germline gives CDR1 SGHTA, CDR2 FQGNSA. The CDR3: CASSFGLAMETQYF. The CDR3 DNA reads TGTGCCAGCAGCTTCGGACTGGCCATGGAGACCCAGTACTTC.

The genes are TRBV4-2 and TRBJ2-5; D call uncertain. Deletions cut 1 base from V and 1 base from J, with 13 bases between. The CDR3 runs to 16 residues. Looked up from germline, CDR1 is LGHNA and CDR2 is YNFKEQ. The CDR3 coding sequence is TGTGCCAGCAGCCAAGGACGCGGAGCGCCCCAAGAGACCCAGTACTTC. It translates to CASSQGRGAPQETQYF.

The chain employs TRBV21-1 and TRBJ2-6; TRBD1 was called by the table and not checked on the DNA. TRBV21-1 is marked as a pseudogene. This CDR3 comprises 19 residues. CDR3 nucleotide sequence: TGTGCCAGCAGCAAAAGAATAGTCAGGGATGACGGTGGGGCCAACGTCCTGACTTTC. It translates to CASSKRIVRDDGGANVLTF.

Only a few counts were recorded for this clone. This chain links TRBV3-1 (or the pseudogene TRBV3-2) with TRBJ1-1; maybe TRBD1 (6 bases). The germline CDR1 and CDR2 sequences are LGHDT and YNNKEL (reference sequence). Trimming stripped 2 bases from V and 10 bases from J, with 17 bases between. The CDR3 loop spans 14 amino acids. The CDR3 is CASSQTGTSIGAFF. DNA for the CDR3: TGTGCCAGCAGCCAAACCGGGACATCCATAGGAGCTTTCTTT.

CDR3 loop: CASSVGQLGNQPQHF. CDR3 sequence (DNA): TGTGCCAGCAGCGTGGGACAGCTTGGGAATCAGCCCCAGCATTTT. This chain connects TRBV11-2 to TRBJ1-5; 7 nucleotides align to TRBD1. The CDR3 spans 15 residues. Per the germline V gene, CDR1 is SGHAT and CDR2 is FQNNGV. V gave up 5 bases and J gave up 4 bases; unmatched junction bases: 8.

The chain couples TRBV5-1 to TRBJ1-1, with D tentatively TRBD1 (6 bases). V was shortened by 2 bases and J by 0 bases, with 8 bases between the two germline ends. Germline V gene data show CDR1 as SGHRS and CDR2 as YFSETQ. The CDR3 covers 14 residues. This chain's CDR3 is CASSLQGMNTEAFF. CDR3 DNA sequence: TGCGCCAGCAGCTTACAGGGAATGAACACTGAAGCTTTCTTT.